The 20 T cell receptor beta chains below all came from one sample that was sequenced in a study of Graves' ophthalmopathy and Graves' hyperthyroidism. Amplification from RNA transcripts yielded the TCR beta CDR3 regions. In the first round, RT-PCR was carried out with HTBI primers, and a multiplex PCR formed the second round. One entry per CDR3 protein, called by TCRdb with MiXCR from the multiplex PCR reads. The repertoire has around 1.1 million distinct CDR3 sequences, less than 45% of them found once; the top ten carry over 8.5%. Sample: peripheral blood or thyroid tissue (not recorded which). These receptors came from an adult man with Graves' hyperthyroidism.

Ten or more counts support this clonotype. The CDR3 sequence is CASSRGISNQPQHF. CDR3 DNA sequence: TGTGCCAGCAGCCGAGGGATAAGCAATCAGCCCCAGCATTTT. This chain connects TRBV7-3 to TRBJ1-5; D is uncertain. There are 14 residues in the CDR3. Germline CDR1 SGHTA, CDR2 FQGTGA. V was pared by 5 bases and J by 1 base, with 9 bases between.

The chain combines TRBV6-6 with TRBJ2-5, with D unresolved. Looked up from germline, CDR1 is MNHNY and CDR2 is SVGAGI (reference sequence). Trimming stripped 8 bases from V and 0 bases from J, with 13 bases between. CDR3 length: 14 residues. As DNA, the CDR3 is TGTGCCAGCGGGTCAACACCGTACCAAGAGACCCAGTACTTC. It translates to CASGSTPYQETQYF.

As DNA, the CDR3 is TGTGCCAGCAGCTTAGGGGGGGACTGGTCGACCTACGAGCAGTACTTC. Its protein product is CASSLGGDWSTYEQYF. V is TRBV7-2 and J is TRBJ2-7, with D perhaps matching TRBD2 (6 bases). V gave up 1 base and J gave up 2 bases, with 15 bases separating them. This CDR3 is 16 amino acids long. Per the germline V gene, CDR1 is SGHTA and CDR2 is FQGNSA.

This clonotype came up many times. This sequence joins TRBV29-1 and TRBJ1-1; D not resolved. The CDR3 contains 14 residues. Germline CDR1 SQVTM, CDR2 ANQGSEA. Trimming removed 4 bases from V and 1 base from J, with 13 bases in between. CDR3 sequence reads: CSVAAGRTNTEAFF. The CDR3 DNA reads TGCAGCGTTGCGGCGGGTCGGACGAACACTGAAGCTTTCTTT.

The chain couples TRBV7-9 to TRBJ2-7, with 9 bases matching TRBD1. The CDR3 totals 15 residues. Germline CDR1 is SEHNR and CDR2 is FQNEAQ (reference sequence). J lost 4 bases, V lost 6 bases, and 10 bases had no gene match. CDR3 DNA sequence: TGTGCCAGCAGTTTGGACAGGGGAGTTGGGTACGAGCAGTACTTC. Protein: CASSLDRGVGYEQYF.

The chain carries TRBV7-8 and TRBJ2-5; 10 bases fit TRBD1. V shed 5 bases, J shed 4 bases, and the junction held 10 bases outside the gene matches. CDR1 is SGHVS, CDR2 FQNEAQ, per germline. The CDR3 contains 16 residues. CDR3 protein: CASSILPGQGRETQYF. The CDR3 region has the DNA TGTGCCAGCAGCATTCTCCCGGGACAGGGGAGAGAGACCCAGTACTTC.

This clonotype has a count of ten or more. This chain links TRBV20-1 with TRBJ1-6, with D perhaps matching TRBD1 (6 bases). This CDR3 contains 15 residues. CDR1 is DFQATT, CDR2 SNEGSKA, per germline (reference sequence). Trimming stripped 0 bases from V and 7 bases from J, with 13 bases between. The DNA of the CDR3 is TGCAGTGCTAGAGAGCTAGGACAGAGCAATTCACCCCTCCACTTT. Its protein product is CSARELGQSNSPLHF.

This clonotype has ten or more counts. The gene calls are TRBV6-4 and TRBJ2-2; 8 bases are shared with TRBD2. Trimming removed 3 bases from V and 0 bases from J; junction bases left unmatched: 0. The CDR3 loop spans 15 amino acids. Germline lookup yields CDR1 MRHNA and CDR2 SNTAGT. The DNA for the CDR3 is TGTGCCAGCAGTGAGCGGGGGGCGAACACCGGGGAGCTGTTTTTT. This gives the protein CASSERGANTGELFF.

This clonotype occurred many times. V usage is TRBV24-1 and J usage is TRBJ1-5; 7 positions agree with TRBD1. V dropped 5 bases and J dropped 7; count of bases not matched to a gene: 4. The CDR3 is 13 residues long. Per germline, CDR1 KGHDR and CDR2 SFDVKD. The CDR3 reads CATSAQGRQPQHF. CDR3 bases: TGTGCCACCAGTGCACAGGGGAGACAGCCCCAGCATTTT.

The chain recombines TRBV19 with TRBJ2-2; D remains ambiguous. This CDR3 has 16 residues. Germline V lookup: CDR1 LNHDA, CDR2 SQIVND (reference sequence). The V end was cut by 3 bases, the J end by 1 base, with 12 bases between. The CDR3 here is CASSIWQQKNTGELFF. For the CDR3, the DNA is TGTGCCAGTAGTATTTGGCAGCAGAAGAACACCGGGGAGCTGTTTTTT.

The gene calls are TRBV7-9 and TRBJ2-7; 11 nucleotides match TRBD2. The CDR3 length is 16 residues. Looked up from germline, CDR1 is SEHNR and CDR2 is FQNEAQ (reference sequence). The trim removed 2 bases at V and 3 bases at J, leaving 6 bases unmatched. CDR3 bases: TGTGCCAGCAGCTTAAGAGGGACTAGCGGAATCTACGAGCAGTACTTC. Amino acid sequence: CASSLRGTSGIYEQYF. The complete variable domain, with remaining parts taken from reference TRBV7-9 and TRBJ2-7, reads DTGVSQNPRHKITKRGQNVTFRCDPISEHNRLYWYRQTLGQGPEFLTYFQNEAQLEKSRLLSDRFSAERPKGSFSTLEIQRTEQGDSAMYLCASSLRGTSGIYEQYFGPGTRLTVT.

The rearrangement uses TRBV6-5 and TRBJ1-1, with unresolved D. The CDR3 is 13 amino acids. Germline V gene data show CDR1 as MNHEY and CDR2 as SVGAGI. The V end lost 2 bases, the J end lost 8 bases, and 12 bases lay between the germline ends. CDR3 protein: CASSYPGGEEAFF. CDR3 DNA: TGTGCCAGCAGTTACCCGGGCGGTGAAGAAGCTTTCTTT.

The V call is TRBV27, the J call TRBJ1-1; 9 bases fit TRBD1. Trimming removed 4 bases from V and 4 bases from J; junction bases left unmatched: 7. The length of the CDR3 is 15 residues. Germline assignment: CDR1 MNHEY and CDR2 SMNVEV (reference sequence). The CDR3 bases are TGTGCCAGCAGTTGGACGGGACAGGGATTCACTGAAGCTTTCTTT. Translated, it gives CASSWTGQGFTEAFF.

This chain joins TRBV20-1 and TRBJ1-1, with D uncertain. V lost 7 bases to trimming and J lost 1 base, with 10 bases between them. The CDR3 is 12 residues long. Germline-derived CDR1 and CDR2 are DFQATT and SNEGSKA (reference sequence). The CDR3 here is CSELLENTEAFF. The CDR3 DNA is TGCAGTGAATTATTGGAGAACACTGAAGCTTTCTTT.

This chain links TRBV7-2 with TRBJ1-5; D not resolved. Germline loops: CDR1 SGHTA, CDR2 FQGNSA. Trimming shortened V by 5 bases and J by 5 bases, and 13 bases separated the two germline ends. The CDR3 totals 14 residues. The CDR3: CASSLNRGDQPQHF. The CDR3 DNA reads TGTGCCAGCAGCCTAAACCGAGGTGATCAGCCCCAGCATTTT.

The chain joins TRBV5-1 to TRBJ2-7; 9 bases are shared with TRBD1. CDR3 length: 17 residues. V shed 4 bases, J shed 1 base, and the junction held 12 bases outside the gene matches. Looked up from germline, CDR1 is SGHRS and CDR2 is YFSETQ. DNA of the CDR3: TGCGCCAGCAGCCAGGGGTTTACAGGGGGCGCGTCCTACGAGCAGTACTTC. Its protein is CASSQGFTGGASYEQYF. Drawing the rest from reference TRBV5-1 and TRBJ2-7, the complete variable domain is KAGVTQTPRYLIKTRGQQVTLSCSPISGHRSVSWYQQTPGQGLQFLFEYFSETQRNKGNFPGRFSGRQFSNSRSEMNVSTLELGDSALYLCASSQGFTGGASYEQYFGPGTRLTVT.

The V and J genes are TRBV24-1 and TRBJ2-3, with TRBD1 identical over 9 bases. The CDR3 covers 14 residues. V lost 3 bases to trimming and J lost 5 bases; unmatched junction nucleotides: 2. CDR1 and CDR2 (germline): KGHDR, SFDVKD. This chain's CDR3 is CATSDPDRGDTQYF. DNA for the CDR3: TGTGCCACCAGTGATCCGGACAGGGGAGATACGCAGTATTTT.

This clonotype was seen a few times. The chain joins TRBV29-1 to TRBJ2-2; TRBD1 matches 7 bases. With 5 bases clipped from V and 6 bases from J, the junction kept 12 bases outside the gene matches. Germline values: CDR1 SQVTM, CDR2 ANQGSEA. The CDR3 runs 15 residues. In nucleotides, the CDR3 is TGCAGCGTTTCAACCATGACAGGGCTGGCCGGGGAGCTGTTTTTT. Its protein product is CSVSTMTGLAGELFF.

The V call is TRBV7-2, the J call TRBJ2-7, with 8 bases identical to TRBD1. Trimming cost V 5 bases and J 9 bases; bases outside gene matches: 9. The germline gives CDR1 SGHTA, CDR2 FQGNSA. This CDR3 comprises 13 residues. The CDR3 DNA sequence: TGTGCCAGCAGCCTCGGACAGGGTCTCGGGCAGTACTTC. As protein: CASSLGQGLGQYF.

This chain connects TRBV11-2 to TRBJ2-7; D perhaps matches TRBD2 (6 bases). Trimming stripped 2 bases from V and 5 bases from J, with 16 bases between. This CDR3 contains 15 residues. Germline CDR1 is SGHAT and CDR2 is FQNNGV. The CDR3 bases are TGTGCCAGCAGCTTACGTCCAGGAGGGGCCCACGAGCAGTACTTC. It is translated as CASSLRPGGAHEQYF.